The 4 T cell receptor beta chains listed next were all sequenced from one sample in a study of cytomegalovirus exposure and HLA in healthy donors. PCR used 60 Vbeta primers and 13 Jbeta primers. Sequencing was performed with immunoSEQ multiplex PCR; in TCRdb, only in-frame clones are kept and a portion is missing. The repertoire holds more than 150,000 clones, with roughly 80% as singletons. The specimen sequenced was PBMCs. Source of these receptors: a middle-aged man in good health and CMV-seropositive.

The chain recombines TRBV2 with TRBJ1-1, with 7 bases aligning to TRBD1. V was clipped by 6 bases and J by 4 bases; unmatched bases: 8. The CDR3 has 14 residues. Germline V gene lookup returns CDR1 SNHLY and CDR2 FYNNEI. This CDR3 reads CASSRTGRGTEAFF. The CDR3 region has the DNA TGTGCCAGCAGCCGGACAGGTAGGGGCACTGAAGCTTTCTTT.

CDR3 nucleotide sequence: TGTGCCAGCAGCTTAGGACTAGTTTCTTACGAGCAGTACTTC. Residues: CASSLGLVSYEQYF. The V and J genes are TRBV7-2 and TRBJ2-7; weak D call: TRBD2 (6 bases). This CDR3 has 14 amino acids. The V gene lost 1 base and the J gene lost 4 bases, with 11 bases spanning the gap. Germline V lookup: CDR1 SGHTA, CDR2 FQGNSA.

The genes are TRBV6-5 and TRBJ2-3, with TRBD2 identical over 10 bases. CDR3 length equals 12 residues. The V gene's germline CDR1 is MNHEY and CDR2 SVGAGI. CDR3 loop: CASGGGGGTQYF. CDR3 DNA sequence: TGTGCAAGCGGGGGGGGCGGAGGTACGCAGTATTTT.

The rearrangement links TRBV27 to TRBJ1-2; maybe TRBD1 (6 bases). CDR3 length equals 14 residues. Germline V CDR1 and CDR2: MNHEY, SMNVEV (reference sequence). Trimming left V 4 bases short and J 7 bases short, with 16 bases between. This chain's CDR3 is CASSSDSRPGGYTF. The CDR3 DNA is TGTGCCAGCAGTTCGGACAGCCGACCGGGTGGCTACACCTTC.